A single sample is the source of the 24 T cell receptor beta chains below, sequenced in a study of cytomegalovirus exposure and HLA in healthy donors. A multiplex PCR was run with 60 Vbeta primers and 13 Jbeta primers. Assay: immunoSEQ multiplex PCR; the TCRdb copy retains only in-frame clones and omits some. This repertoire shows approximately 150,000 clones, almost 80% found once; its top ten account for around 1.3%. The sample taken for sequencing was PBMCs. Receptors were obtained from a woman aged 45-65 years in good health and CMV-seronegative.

The CDR3 nucleotides are TGCGCCAGCAGCACGGGAAACCTCGGGGTTGCTGGGGCCAACGTCCTGACTTTC. Its translation: CASSTGNLGVAGANVLTF. The chain is built from TRBV5-1 and TRBJ2-6; tentative D call: TRBD2 (5 bases). Germline V lookup: CDR1 SGHRS, CDR2 YFSETQ. The CDR3 runs 18 residues. V gave up 4 bases and J gave up 2 bases, with 19 bases separating them.

CDR3 sequence (DNA): TGCAGCGTTGAGGGCAGTGCCACTAGTTACAATGAGCAGTTCTTC. Translation gives CSVEGSATSYNEQFF. The gene calls are TRBV29-1 and TRBJ2-1, with D possibly TRBD2 on 5 matching bases. The germline gives CDR1 SQVTM, CDR2 ANQGSEA. Trimming pared 3 bases from V and 4 bases from J, leaving 16 bases between. The CDR3 is 15 amino acids.

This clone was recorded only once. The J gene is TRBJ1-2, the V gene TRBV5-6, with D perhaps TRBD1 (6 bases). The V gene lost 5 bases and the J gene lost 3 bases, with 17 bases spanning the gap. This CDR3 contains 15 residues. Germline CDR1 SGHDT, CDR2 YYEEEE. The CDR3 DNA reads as TGTGCCAGCAGTTTTTTCCAGGGGAAGGACTATGGCTACACCTTC. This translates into CASSFFQGKDYGYTF.

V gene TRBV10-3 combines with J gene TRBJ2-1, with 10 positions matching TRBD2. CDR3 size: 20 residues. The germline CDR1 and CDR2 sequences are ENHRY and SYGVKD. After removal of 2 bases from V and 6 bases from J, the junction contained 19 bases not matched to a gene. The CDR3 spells CAISESDRGAGGPGANEQFF. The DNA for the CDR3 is TGTGCCATCAGTGAGAGTGATCGGGGAGCGGGAGGGCCGGGTGCCAATGAGCAGTTCTTC.

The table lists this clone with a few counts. Here the CDR3 reads CASSTTGSNTEAFF. CDR3 DNA sequence: TGTGCCAGCAGTACGACAGGCTCGAACACTGAAGCTTTCTTT. This chain joins TRBV6-5 and TRBJ1-1, with D possibly being TRBD1 (6 bases). The CDR3 is 14 residues long. Per germline, CDR1 MNHEY and CDR2 SVGAGI. Trimming left V 5 bases short and J 1 base short, with 11 bases between.

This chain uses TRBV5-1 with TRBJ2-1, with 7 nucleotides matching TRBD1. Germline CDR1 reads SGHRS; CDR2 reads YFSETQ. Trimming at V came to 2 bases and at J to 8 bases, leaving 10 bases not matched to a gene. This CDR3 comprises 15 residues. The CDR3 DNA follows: TGCGCCAGCAGCTTACCTTACAGGGGTTGGGATGAGCAGTTCTTC. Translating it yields CASSLPYRGWDEQFF. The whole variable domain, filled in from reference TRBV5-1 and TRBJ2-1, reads KAGVTQTPRYLIKTRGQQVTLSCSPISGHRSVSWYQQTPGQGLQFLFEYFSETQRNKGNFPGRFSGRQFSNSRSEMNVSTLELGDSALYLCASSLPYRGWDEQFFGPGTRLTVL.

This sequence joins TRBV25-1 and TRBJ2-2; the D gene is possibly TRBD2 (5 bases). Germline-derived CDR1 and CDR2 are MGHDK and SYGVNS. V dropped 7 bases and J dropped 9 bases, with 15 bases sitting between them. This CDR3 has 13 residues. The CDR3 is CASTTGIGRELFF. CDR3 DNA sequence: TGTGCCAGCACGACCGGGATTGGGCGGGAGCTGTTTTTT.

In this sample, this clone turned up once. The CDR3 region has the DNA TGTGCCAGCAGCTTAACTCCCGGGAGCGCCTACAATGAGCAGTTCTTC. It encodes CASSLTPGSAYNEQFF. This rearrangement joins TRBV7-3 to TRBJ2-1, with a tentative D call TRBD2 (6 bases). Trimming stripped 0 bases from V and 2 bases from J, with 11 bases between. CDR1 SGHTA and CDR2 FQGTGA come from the germline V gene. This CDR3 comprises 16 residues.

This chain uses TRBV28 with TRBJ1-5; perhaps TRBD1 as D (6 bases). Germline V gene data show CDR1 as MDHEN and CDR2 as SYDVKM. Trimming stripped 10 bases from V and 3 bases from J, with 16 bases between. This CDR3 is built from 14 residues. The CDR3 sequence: CAIQGTLLNQPQHF. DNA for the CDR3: TGTGCCATACAGGGTACCCTCCTCAATCAGCCCCAGCATTTT.

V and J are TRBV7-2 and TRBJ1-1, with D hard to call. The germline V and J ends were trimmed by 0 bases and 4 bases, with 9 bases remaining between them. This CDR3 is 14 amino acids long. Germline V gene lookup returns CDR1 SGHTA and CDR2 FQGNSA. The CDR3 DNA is TGTGCCAGCAGCTTAGCTAGCGGAGGCACTGAAGCTTTCTTT. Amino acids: CASSLASGGTEAFF.

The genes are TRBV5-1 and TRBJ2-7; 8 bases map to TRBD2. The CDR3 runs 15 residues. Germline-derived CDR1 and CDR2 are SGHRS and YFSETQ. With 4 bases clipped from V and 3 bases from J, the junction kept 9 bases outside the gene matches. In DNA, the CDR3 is TGCGCCAGCAGCCCTAGAAGCGGGGGAAGCTACGAGCAGTACTTC. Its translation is CASSPRSGGSYEQYF.

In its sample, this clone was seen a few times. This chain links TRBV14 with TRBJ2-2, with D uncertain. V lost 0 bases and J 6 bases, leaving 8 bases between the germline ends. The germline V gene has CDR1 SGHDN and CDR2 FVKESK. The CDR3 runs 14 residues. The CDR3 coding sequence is TGTGCCAGCAGCCAAGATCGTCGTGCCGGGGAGCTGTTTTTT. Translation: CASSQDRRAGELFF.

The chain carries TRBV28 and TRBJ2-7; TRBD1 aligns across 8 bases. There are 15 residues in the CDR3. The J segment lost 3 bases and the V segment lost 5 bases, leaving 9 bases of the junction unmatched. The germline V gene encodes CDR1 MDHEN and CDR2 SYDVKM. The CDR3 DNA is TGTGCCAGCAGTACTCGGACAGGGAGTTTCTACGAGCAGTACTTC. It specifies CASSTRTGSFYEQYF.

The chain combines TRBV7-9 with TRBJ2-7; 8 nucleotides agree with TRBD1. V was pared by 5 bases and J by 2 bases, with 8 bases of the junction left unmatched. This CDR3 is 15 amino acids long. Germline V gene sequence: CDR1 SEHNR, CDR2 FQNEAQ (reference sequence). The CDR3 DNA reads TGTGCCAGCAGCGAGAGACCAGGGGGCCCCTACGAGCAGTACTTC. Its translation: CASSERPGGPYEQYF. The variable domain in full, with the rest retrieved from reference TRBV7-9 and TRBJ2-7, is DTGVSQNPRHKITKRGQNVTFRCDPISEHNRLYWYRQTLGQGPEFLTYFQNEAQLEKSRLLSDRFSAERPKGSFSTLEIQRTEQGDSAMYLCASSERPGGPYEQYFGPGTRLTVT.

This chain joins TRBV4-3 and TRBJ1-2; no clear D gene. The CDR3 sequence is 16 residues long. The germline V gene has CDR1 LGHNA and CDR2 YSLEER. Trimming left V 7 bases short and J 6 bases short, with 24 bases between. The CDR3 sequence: CASTEDLLSLWDGYTF. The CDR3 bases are TGCGCCAGCACTGAGGACTTGTTATCGTTATGGGATGGCTACACCTTC.

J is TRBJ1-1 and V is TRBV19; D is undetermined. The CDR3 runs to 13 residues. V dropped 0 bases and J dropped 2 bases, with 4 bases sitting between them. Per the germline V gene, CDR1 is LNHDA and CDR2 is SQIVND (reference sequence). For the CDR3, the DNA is TGTGCCAGTAGTATAGAGGCTAACACTGAAGCTTTCTTT. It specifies CASSIEANTEAFF.

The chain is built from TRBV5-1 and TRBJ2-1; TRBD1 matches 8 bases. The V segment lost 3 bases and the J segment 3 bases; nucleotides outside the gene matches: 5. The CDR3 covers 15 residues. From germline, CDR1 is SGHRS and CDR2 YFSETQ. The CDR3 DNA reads TGCGCCAGCAGCTCGACAGGGGAATTCTACAATGAGCAGTTCTTC. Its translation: CASSSTGEFYNEQFF. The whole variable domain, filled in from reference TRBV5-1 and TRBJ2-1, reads KAGVTQTPRYLIKTRGQQVTLSCSPISGHRSVSWYQQTPGQGLQFLFEYFSETQRNKGNFPGRFSGRQFSNSRSEMNVSTLELGDSALYLCASSSTGEFYNEQFFGPGTRLTVL.

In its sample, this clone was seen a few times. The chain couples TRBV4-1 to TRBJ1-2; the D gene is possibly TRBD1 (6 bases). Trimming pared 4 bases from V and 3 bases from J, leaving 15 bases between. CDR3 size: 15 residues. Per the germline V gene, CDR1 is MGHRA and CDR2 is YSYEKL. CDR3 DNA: TGCGCCAGCAGCCGGACAAACAGGGCGGACTATGGCTACACCTTC. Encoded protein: CASSRTNRADYGYTF.

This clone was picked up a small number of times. Written as DNA, the CDR3 is TGTGCCAGCAGCCCCCCCTGGGCTAGCGGCACTCAGTGGGATGAGCAGTTCTTC. Amino acid sequence: CASSPPWASGTQWDEQFF. The chain combines TRBV28 with TRBJ2-1; TRBD2 agrees at 7 bases. CDR3 length: 18 residues. CDR1 MDHEN and CDR2 SYDVKM come from the germline V gene. The V segment lost 6 bases and the J segment 8 bases; nucleotides outside the gene matches: 22. Based on the CDR3 plus reference TRBV28 and TRBJ2-1, the full variable domain is DVKVTQSSRYLVKRTGEKVFLECVQDMDHENMFWYRQDPGLGLRLIYFSYDVKMKEKGDIPEGYSVSREKKERFSLILESASTNQTSMYLCASSPPWASGTQWDEQFFGPGTRLTVL.

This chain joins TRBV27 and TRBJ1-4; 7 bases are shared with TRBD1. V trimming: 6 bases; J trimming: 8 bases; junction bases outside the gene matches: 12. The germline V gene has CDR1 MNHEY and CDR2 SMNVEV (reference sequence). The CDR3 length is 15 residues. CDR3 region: CASRSKQGRLEKLFF. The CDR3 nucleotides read TGTGCCAGCAGATCCAAACAGGGGAGGCTGGAAAAACTGTTTTTT.

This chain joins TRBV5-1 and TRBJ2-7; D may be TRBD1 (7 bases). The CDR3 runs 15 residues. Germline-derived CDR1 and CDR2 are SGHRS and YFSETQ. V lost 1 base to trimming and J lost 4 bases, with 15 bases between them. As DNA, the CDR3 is TGCGCCAGCAGCTTGTCTACAGGGGACTTTTACGAGCAGTACTTC. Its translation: CASSLSTGDFYEQYF.

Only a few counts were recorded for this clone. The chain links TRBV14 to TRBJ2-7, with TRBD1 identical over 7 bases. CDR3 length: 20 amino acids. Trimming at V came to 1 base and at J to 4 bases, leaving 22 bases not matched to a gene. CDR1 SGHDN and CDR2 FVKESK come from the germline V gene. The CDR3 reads CASSQVPWTGSFGGVYEQYF. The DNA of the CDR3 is TGTGCCAGCAGCCAAGTCCCCTGGACAGGTTCTTTTGGTGGTGTTTACGAGCAGTACTTC.

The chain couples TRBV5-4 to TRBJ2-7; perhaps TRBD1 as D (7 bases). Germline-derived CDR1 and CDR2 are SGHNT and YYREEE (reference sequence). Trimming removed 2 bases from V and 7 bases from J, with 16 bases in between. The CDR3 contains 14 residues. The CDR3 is CASSLGAGQREQYF. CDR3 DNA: TGTGCCAGCAGCTTAGGTGCGGGACAGCGGGAGCAGTACTTC.

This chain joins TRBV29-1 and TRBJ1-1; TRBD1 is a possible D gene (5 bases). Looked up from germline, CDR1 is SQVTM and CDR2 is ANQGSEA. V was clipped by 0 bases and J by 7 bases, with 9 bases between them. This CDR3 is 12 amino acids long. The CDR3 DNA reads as TGCAGCGTTGAAGATTCGACAGATGAAGCTTTCTTT. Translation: CSVEDSTDEAFF.